This T cell receptor (beta chain) came from a study of shared clonotypes between healthy human individuals. The study, taken as a whole, reports: Represented diversity (both genetic and exposure-history) was limited by the small number of donors. Non-shared clonotypes had lower generation probabilities than clonotypes shared by all four sorted-subset donors.

With regard to this clone: Its specificity is unknown.

Germline V gene sequence: CDR1 SGHDN, CDR2 FVKESK. V lost 2 bases and J lost 0, with 8 bases in between. CDR3 length equals 16 residues. Assay used: immunoSEQ multiplex PCR; TCRdb lists only in-frame clones, some missing. This sample yields more than 2,000,000 clones, of which over 90% are seen a single time; 0.39% belongs to the top ten. What was sequenced was naive CD4+ T cells from PBMCs. Sample subset: CD45RA+ positively selected. This receptor was taken from a man aged 18 to 35 in good health. Some clones in this sample may be carry-over from other donors' samples. The V gene is TRBV14, the J gene TRBJ2-6, with D possibly being TRBD1 (5 bases). CDR3 in amino acids: CASSQRRDSGANVLTF. CDR3 sequence (DNA): TGTGCCAGCAGCCAACGCAGGGACTCTGGGGCCAACGTCCTGACTTTC.